These T cell receptor beta chains were read from a single sample in a study of blood T cell repertoires in COVID-19. Profiled with immunoSEQ multiplex PCR; TCRdb holds only in-frame clones, not every one. This table holds under 150,000 clones, 70% to 90% found once. Sequenced material: peripheral blood. All receptors come from a human donor in a cohort sampled during active COVID-19. The CDR3 runs from the conserved cysteine through the conserved F or W. The D gene is left open where the match is weak. Size tells how often a clone was seen (once, few, many) or the class of an expanded clone, and some rows leave it out.

d_call j_call v_call clone_size cdr3_nt cdr3_aa
TRBD1 TRBJ1-2 TRBV10-3 NA TGTGCCATCAGCCCGGACAGGGGGCGAGGAGGCTATGGCTACACCTTC CAISPDRGRGGYGYTF
NA TRBJ1-5 TRBV10-2 NA TGCGCCAGCAGTGGAGGGTACGGCGATCAGCCCCAGCATTTT CASSGGYGDQPQHF
TRBD1 TRBJ1-2 TRBV5-1 NA TGCGCCAGCAGTCGGGACAGCTCTAACTATGGCTACACCTTC CASSRDSSNYGYTF
NA TRBJ1-3 TRBV6-6 once TGTGCCAGCAGTCCACAGGGAACCAGAAACACCATATATTTT CASSPQGTRNTIYF
TRBD1 TRBJ2-7 TRBV15 NA TGTGCCACCAGCACCGGGACAGGGGGCGCGAAAGAGCAGTACTTC CATSTGTGGAKEQYF
TRBD1 TRBJ1-1 TRBV5-4 NA TGTGCCAGCAGTGGTACAGGGGGCACTGAAGCTTTCTTT CASSGTGGTEAFF
NA TRBJ1-3 TRBV2 few TGTGCCAGCAGGCTACAGGGTTATGCTGGAAACACCATATATTTT CASRLQGYAGNTIYF
NA TRBJ1-1 TRBV27 NA TGTGCCAGCAGTGTGGGCAGGAGGACTGAAGCTTTCTTT CASSVGRRTEAFF
NA TRBJ2-5 TRBV29-1 NA TGCAGCGTTGAAGGCGCTAGCGTGGAGACCCAGTACTTC CSVEGASVETQYF
TRBD2 TRBJ2-7 TRBV27 NA TGTGCCAGCGGGGGGAGGGGATACGAGCAGTACTTC CASGGRGYEQYF
TRBD1 TRBJ2-2 TRBV30 NA TGTGCCCGGACTGAGTGGCAGGGGGACACCGGGGAGCTGTTTTTT CARTEWQGDTGELFF
TRBD2 TRBJ2-3 TRBV11-2 NA TGTGCCAGCAGCTCCCTTCTAGCGGGGGGAGGGGATACGCAGTATTTT CASSSLLAGGGDTQYF
NA TRBJ2-2 TRBV7-6 NA TGTGCCAGCAGCCCCGGTCCGGGACAGAACACCGGGGAGCTGTTTTTT CASSPGPGQNTGELFF
NA TRBJ1-2 TRBV5-6 NA TGTGCCAGCAGCCATACAGGGAATCTTTCGCCTTTAAATGGCTACACCTTC CASSHTGNLSPLNGYTF
TRBD1 TRBJ2-1 TRBV5-1 NA TGCGCCAGCAGCCCGGGACAGGGAGTTTACAATGAGCAGTTCTTC CASSPGQGVYNEQFF
NA TRBJ2-7 TRBV7-2 NA TGTGCCAGCAGCCTCGACCGGGGGAGCTACGAGCAGTACTTC CASSLDRGSYEQYF
TRBD2 TRBJ2-3 TRBV11-2 NA TGTGCCAGCAGCTTTCGACTAGCTGGCACAGATACGCAGTATTTT CASSFRLAGTDTQYF
NA TRBJ2-4 TRBV5-1 NA TGCGCCAGCAGCCCCGGTCAAAACATTCAGTACTTC CASSPGQNIQYF
NA TRBJ2-2 TRBV5-1 NA TGCGCCAGCAGCGGAGGCCTTGGGAGCACCGGGGAGCTGTTTTTT CASSGGLGSTGELFF
NA TRBJ2-5 TRBV7-9 NA TGTGCCAGCAGCTCCTCGGGGTTTCAGTACTTC CASSSSGFQYF
NA TRBJ2-1 TRBV5-1 once TGCGCCAGCACCCCTCTTGGGGGCCAACAATGGGGGCAGTTCTTC CASTPLGGQQWGQFF
NA TRBJ1-5 TRBV5-1 NA TGCGCCAGCAGCTTTGGAGACCCGAATCAGCCCCAGCATTTT CASSFGDPNQPQHF
TRBD1 TRBJ1-2 TRBV6-5 NA TGTGCCAGCGATACCGGACAGGGGTATGGCTACACCTTC CASDTGQGYGYTF
TRBD1 TRBJ2-7 TRBV7-9 NA TGTGCCAGCAGCTCAGGACAGGGGGCGTTCTACGAGCAGTACTTC CASSSGQGAFYEQYF
NA TRBJ2-1 TRBV24-1 NA TGTGCCACCAGTGATCCTCGAGGCCCAGGGCAAGATGAGCAGTTCTTC CATSDPRGPGQDEQFF
TRBD1 TRBJ2-5 TRBV27 NA TGTGCCAGCAGTTTATGGCAGGGGGTGGAGACCCAGTACTTC CASSLWQGVETQYF
TRBD2 TRBJ2-1 TRBV2 NA TGTGCCAGCAGTGAAGGGGCGGGGGGCGCCCGGACCTTCTCCTACAATGAGCAGTTCTTC CASSEGAGGARTFSYNEQFF
NA TRBJ1-2 TRBV5-4 once TGTGCCAGCAGCTTGGCCTTATTGGGGGCAGGGTATGGCTACACCTTC CASSLALLGAGYGYTF
NA TRBJ2-5 TRBV12-3/TRBV12-4 NA TGTGCCAGCACGACTCTACAAGAGACCCAGTACTTC CASTTLQETQYF
NA TRBJ1-1 TRBV14 NA TGTGCCAGCAGTCCGGGCAGAGGGGGCACTGAAGCTTTCTTT CASSPGRGGTEAFF
NA TRBJ1-2 TRBV2 NA TGTGCCACTAGGACAGCTGGCTACACCTTC CATRTAGYTF
NA TRBJ2-5 TRBV3-1/TRBV3-2 NA TGTGCCAGCAGCCAAGATCTAAGGACCCTTGGAGGCGAGACCCAGTACTTC CASSQDLRTLGGETQYF
NA TRBJ2-5 TRBV9 NA TGTGCCAGCAGCGTAGGGGGCGGCCAAGAGACCCAGTACTTC CASSVGGGQETQYF
TRBD2 TRBJ2-5 TRBV7-8 NA TGTGCCAGCAGCTCACTAGCGGGGGGGATCGTTAATATCCAAGAGACCCAGTACTTC CASSSLAGGIVNIQETQYF
NA TRBJ1-1 TRBV7-3 NA TGTGCCAGCAGCCCCAGGTGGGGGGTAATGAACACTGAAGCTTTCTTT CASSPRWGVMNTEAFF
NA TRBJ1-2 TRBV29-1 NA TGCAGCGGTGGGGGGTACTATGGCTACACCTTC CSGGGYYGYTF
TRBD2 TRBJ2-1 TRBV7-9 NA TGTGCCAGCAGCTTCGGGGGGGCGATTGAGCAGTTCTTC CASSFGGAIEQFF
NA TRBJ2-5 TRBV5-4 NA TGTGCCAGCAGCTTTCTGTTAGGGGCAGACCAAGAGACCCAGTACTTC CASSFLLGADQETQYF
TRBD1 TRBJ2-5 TRBV10-3 NA TGTGCCACCCTGGGACAGGAGCAAGAGACCCAGTACTTC CATLGQEQETQYF
TRBD2 TRBJ2-5 TRBV7-2 NA TGTGCCAGCAGGGACTGGGAAGCGGGGCCCCAAGAGACCCAGTACTTC CASRDWEAGPQETQYF
NA TRBJ2-3 TRBV13 NA TGTGCCAGCAGCGCCGGGAATGGAGATACGCAGTATTTT CASSAGNGDTQYF
TRBD1 TRBJ1-1 TRBV5-4 NA TGTGCCAGCAGCTTAGACAGGGGGGAAGCTTTCTTT CASSLDRGEAFF
NA TRBJ1-1 TRBV2 NA TGTGCCAGCAGTGAAGCGCGGATCGAGTTGAACACTGAAGCTTTCTTT CASSEARIELNTEAFF
NA TRBJ1-4 TRBV18 NA TGTGCCAGCTCACCGCAACAGGCAACTAATGAAAAACTGTTTTTT CASSPQQATNEKLFF
NA TRBJ1-1 TRBV3-1/TRBV3-2 NA TGTGCCAGCAGCCAAGAGAATACATTACGGGGGACTGAAGCTTTCTTT CASSQENTLRGTEAFF
TRBD2 TRBJ2-3 TRBV6-2/TRBV6-3 NA TGTGCCAGCAGTTACAAAGGAGCGGGGGGGATGTCAGATACGCAGTATTTT CASSYKGAGGMSDTQYF
TRBD1 TRBJ1-2 TRBV6-2/TRBV6-3 NA TGTGCCAGCAGTTACTCGGCAGGGGGCTATGGCTACACCTTC CASSYSAGGYGYTF
TRBD1 TRBJ2-7 TRBV5-1 NA TGCGCCAGCAGCCGGGGACAGGGCTACGAGCAGTACTTC CASSRGQGYEQYF
TRBD2 TRBJ2-2 TRBV9 NA TGTGCCAGCACAGCGGGGGTTACCGGGGAGCTGTTTTTT CASTAGVTGELFF
NA TRBJ2-7 TRBV5-1 NA TGCGCCAGCAGCTTGGACATCTACGAGCAGTACTTC CASSLDIYEQYF
NA TRBJ2-1 TRBV30 NA TGTGCCTGGAGCTCTAACAGGGTCGGGAATGAGCAGTTCTTC CAWSSNRVGNEQFF
NA TRBJ2-1 TRBV4-3 NA TGCGCCAGCAGCCAAGATCTTAGAGTTGTGGTGAAGTTCTTC CASSQDLRVVVKFF
NA TRBJ1-3 TRBV5-1 NA TGCGCCAGCAGCTTGGATCAGGGTACGGGAAACACCATATATTTT CASSLDQGTGNTIYF